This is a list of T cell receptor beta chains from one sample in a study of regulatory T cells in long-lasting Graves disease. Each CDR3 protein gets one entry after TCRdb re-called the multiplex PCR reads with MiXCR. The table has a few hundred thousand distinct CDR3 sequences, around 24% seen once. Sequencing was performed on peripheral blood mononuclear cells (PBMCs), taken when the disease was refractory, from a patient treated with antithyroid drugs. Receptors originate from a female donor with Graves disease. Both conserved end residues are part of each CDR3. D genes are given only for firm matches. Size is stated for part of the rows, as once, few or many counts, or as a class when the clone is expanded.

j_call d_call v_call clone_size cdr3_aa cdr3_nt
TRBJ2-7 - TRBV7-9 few CASSLAGRYITYEQYF TGTGCCAGCAGCTTAGCGGGGAGGTACATCACCTACGAGCAGTACTTC
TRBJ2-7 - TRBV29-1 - CSVGTGEQYF TGCAGCGTAGGAACGGGTGAGCAGTACTTC
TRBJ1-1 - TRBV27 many CASSSKNLNTEAFF TGTGCCAGCAGCTCGAAGAACCTGAACACTGAAGCTTTCTTT
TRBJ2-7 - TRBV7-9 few CASSLPGTREYEQYF TGTGCCAGCAGTTTACCCGGGACCCGAGAGTACGAGCAGTACTTC
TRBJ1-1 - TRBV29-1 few CSVARSANTEAFF TGCAGCGTCGCCCGATCTGCGAACACTGAAGCTTTCTTT
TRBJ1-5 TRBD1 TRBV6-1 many CASRTGGSSNQPQHF TGTGCCAGCAGGACAGGGGGGAGTAGCAATCAGCCCCAGCATTTT
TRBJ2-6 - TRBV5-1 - CASSLASGVLPGANVLTF TGCGCCAGCAGCTTGGCATCTGGGGTATTGCCTGGGGCCAACGTCCTGACTTTC
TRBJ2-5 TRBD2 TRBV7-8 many CASSYGLAEETQYF TGTGCCAGCAGCTACGGACTAGCGGAAGAGACCCAGTACTTC
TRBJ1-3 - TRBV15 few CATSRVPGNTIYF TGTGCCACCAGCAGAGTTCCCGGAAACACCATATATTTT
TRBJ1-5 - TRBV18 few CASSLGSQPQHF TGTGCCAGCTCACTGGGGAGTCAGCCCCAGCATTTT
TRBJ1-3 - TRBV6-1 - CASRGRTAGNTIYF TGTGCCAGCAGAGGCCGGACAGCCGGAAACACCATATATTTT
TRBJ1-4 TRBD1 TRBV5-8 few CASSSGQLNEKLFF TGTGCCAGCAGCTCGGGACAGCTGAATGAAAAACTGTTTTTT
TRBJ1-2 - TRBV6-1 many CAGSDMGGYTF TGTGCCGGATCAGACATGGGTGGCTACACCTTC
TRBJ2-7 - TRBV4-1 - CASSQVGVAGLVEQYF TGCGCCAGCAGCCAAGTGGGCGTCGCCGGGCTCGTCGAGCAGTACTTC
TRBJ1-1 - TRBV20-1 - CSARPRVTTEAFF TGCAGTGCTAGACCCAGGGTGACTACTGAAGCTTTCTTT
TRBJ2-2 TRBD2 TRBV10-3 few CAISNDRTSGRAAGELFF TGTGCCATCAGTAATGACAGAACTAGCGGGAGGGCCGCCGGGGAGCTGTTTTTT
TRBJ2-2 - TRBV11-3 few CASSPRRGTGELFF TGTGCCAGCAGCCCCCGGCGAGGCACCGGGGAGCTGTTTTTT
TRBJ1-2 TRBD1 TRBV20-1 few CSARDPFRAGGTYGYTF TGCAGTGCTAGAGATCCCTTCAGGGCAGGGGGCACCTATGGCTACACCTTC
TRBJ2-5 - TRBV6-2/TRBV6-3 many CASSYAGMQETQYF TGTGCCAGCAGTTACGCAGGGATGCAAGAGACCCAGTACTTC
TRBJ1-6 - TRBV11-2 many CASSYEGGSSPLHF TGTGCCAGCAGCTACGAGGGTGGAAGCTCACCCCTCCACTTT
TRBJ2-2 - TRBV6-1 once CASSEGHATGELFF TGTGCCAGCAGTGAAGGACACGCCACCGGGGAGCTGTTTTTT
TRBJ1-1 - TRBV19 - CATLGGVSTEAFF TGTGCCACCCTAGGCGGGGTTAGCACTGAAGCTTTCTTT
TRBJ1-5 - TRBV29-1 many CSAGPGGNQPQHF TGCAGCGCCGGTCCTGGGGGCAATCAGCCCCAGCATTTT
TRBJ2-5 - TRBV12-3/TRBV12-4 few CATGRADIGETQYF TGTGCCACTGGGCGGGCCGATATAGGGGAGACCCAGTACTTC
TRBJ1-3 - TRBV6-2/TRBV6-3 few CASSYSSGNTIYF TGTGCCAGCAGTTACAGCTCTGGAAACACCATATATTTT
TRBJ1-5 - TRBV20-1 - CSAKRTEFNQPQHF TGCAGTGCTAAACGGACGGAATTTAATCAGCCCCAGCATTTT
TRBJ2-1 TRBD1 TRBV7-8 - CASSLPTGAGYNEQFF TGTGCCAGCAGCTTACCTACAGGGGCAGGGTACAATGAGCAGTTCTTC
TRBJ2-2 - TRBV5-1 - CASSLGRTANTGKLFF TGCGCCAGCAGCTTGGGGCGTACCGCGAACACCGGGAAGCTGTTTTTT
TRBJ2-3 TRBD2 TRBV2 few CASSGLAGVSTDTQYF TGTGCCAGCAGTGGACTAGCGGGAGTGTCCACAGATACGCAGTATTTT
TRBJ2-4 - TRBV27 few CASSPLQPNIQYF TGTGCCAGCAGTCCGCTACAGCCAAACATTCAGTACTTC
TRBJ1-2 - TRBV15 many CATSRVGNYGYTF TGTGCCACCAGCAGAGTAGGAAACTATGGCTACACCTTC
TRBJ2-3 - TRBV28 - CASWALQGTDTQYF TGTGCCAGCTGGGCTTTACAGGGCACAGATACGCAGTATTTT
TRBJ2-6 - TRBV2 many CASRPEGTGANVLTF TGTGCCAGCAGGCCGGAGGGGACTGGGGCCAACGTCCTGACTTTC
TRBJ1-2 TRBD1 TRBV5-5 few CASSKNRGGSYGYTF TGTGCCAGCAGCAAAAACAGGGGCGGTAGCTATGGCTACACCTTC
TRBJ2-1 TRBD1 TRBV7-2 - CASSLDGGTGFDEQFF TGTGCCAGCAGCTTAGATGGGGGGACAGGTTTCGATGAGCAGTTCTTC
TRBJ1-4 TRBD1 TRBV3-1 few CASSLRGGASNEKLFF TGTGCCAGCAGCCTCAGGGGGGGGGCCTCTAATGAAAAACTGTTTTTT
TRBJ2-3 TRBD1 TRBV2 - CASTRTGGADTQYF TGTGCCAGCACCCGGACAGGGGGGGCAGATACGCAGTATTTT
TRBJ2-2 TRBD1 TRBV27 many CASRTGPGQGLRAGELFF TGTGCCAGCAGAACAGGACCGGGACAGGGGTTAAGGGCCGGGGAGCTGTTTTTT
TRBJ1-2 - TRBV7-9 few CASSARLTGYTF TGTGCCAGCAGCGCTCGACTGACCGGCTACACCTTC
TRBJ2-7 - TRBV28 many CASSLGGLGEQYF TGTGCCAGCAGTTTAGGGGGTCTAGGGGAGCAGTACTTC
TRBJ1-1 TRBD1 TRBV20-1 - CSARSGQGFTEAFF TGCAGTGCCCGATCCGGACAGGGGTTCACTGAAGCTTTCTTT
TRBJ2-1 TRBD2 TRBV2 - CASRETSGRFNEQFF TGTGCCAGCAGGGAGACTAGCGGGAGATTCAATGAGCAGTTCTTC
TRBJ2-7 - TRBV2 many CASVMGGNPQGEQYF TGTGCCAGTGTCATGGGCGGGAACCCCCAAGGCGAGCAGTACTTC
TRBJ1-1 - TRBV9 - CASSARGGRAEAFF TGTGCCAGCAGCGCAAGGGGGGGGCGAGCTGAAGCTTTCTTT
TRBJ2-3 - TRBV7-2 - CASSFGPSDTQYF TGTGCCAGCAGCTTCGGTCCCTCGGATACGCAGTATTTT
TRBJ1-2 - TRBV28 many CASSVIGKSGYTF TGTGCCAGCAGTGTAATAGGAAAGTCCGGCTACACCTTC
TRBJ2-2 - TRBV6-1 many CASILGFTGELFF TGTGCCAGCATCCTAGGGTTCACCGGGGAGCTGTTTTTT